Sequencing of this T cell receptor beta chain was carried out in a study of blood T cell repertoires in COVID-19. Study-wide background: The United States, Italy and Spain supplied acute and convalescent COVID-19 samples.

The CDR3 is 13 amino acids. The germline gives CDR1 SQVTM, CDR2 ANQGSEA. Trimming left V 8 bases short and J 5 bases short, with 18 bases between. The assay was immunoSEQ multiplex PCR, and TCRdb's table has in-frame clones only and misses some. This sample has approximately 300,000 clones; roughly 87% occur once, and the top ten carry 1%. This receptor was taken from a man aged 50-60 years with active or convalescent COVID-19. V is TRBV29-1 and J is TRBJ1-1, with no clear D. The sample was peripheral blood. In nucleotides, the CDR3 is TGCAGCCTACAGCTTTTCGAGGGAACTGAAGCTTTCTTT. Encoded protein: CSLQLFEGTEAFF.